These 10 T cell receptor beta chains came from one sample sequenced in a study. MiXCR, run by TCRdb on the RT-PCR reads, gives a single entry per CDR3 protein. The table shows about 700,000 distinct CDR3 sequences, with 14% occurring only once. Material: memory CD4+ T cells from blood. The receptors here all came from a female donor in good health, serving as a healthy control.

This clonotype has more than one count but fewer than ten. CDR3 loop: CASLNRAGEAFF. The CDR3 coding sequence is TGTGCCAGCCTTAACAGGGCGGGTGAAGCTTTCTTT. The chain is built from TRBV12-3 or TRBV12-4 and TRBJ1-1; the D gene is possibly TRBD1 (6 bases). V dropped 8 bases and J dropped 7 bases, with 14 bases sitting between them. The CDR3 consists of 12 residues.

This clonotype appeared a few times. The V call is TRBV27, the J call TRBJ2-3, with D perhaps assigned TRBD1 or TRBD2 (6 bases each). The CDR3 extends over 16 amino acids. Germline lookup yields CDR1 MNHEY and CDR2 SMNVEV (reference sequence). Trimming left V 2 bases short and J 0 bases short, with 12 bases between. CDR3 sequence reads: CASSLNGGLSTDTQYF. The DNA of the CDR3 is TGTGCCAGCAGTTTAAACGGGGGCCTTAGCACAGATACGCAGTATTTT.

This clonotype has a handful of counts. This rearrangement joins TRBV10-1 to TRBJ2-2, with D perhaps TRBD1 or TRBD2 (5 bases each). Trimming took off 10 bases at V and 5 bases at J, with 14 bases between the two ends. The CDR3 extends over 13 amino acids. Looked up from germline, CDR1 is WNHNN and CDR2 is SYGVQD (reference sequence). The CDR3 DNA reads TGCGCCACAGGGACCCACGGTACCGGGGAGCTGTTTTTT. Translating gives CATGTHGTGELFF.

The chain employs TRBV3-1 and TRBJ2-7; 8 bases map to TRBD1. J gave up 5 bases and V 3 bases, and 15 bases lay outside the gene matches. The CDR3 is 17 residues long. The germline V gene has CDR1 LGHDT and CDR2 YNNKEL (reference sequence). The CDR3 reads CASSQITRDRPYDEQYF. The CDR3 DNA reads TGTGCCAGCAGCCAGATAACCCGGGACAGGCCCTACGACGAGCAGTACTTC.

In this sample, this clonotype turned up many times. CDR3 sequence reads: CASSQDPGGQPQHF. CDR3 nucleotides: TGCGCCAGCAGCCAAGATCCTGGGGGCCAGCCCCAGCATTTT. The V call is TRBV4-3, the J call TRBJ1-5; D might be TRBD1 (6 bases). The CDR3 consists of 14 residues. Germline V lookup: CDR1 LGHNA, CDR2 YSLEER. Between the trimmed V and J ends, which lost 0 bases and 7 bases, there was a span of 10 bases.

The V call is TRBV27, the J call TRBJ2-2; D gene unclear. Trimming took 5 bases from V and 7 from J, leaving 8 bases between them. Germline V gene sequence: CDR1 MNHEY, CDR2 SMNVEV (reference sequence). The CDR3 spans 12 residues. CDR3: CASSLRFGELFF. The DNA for the CDR3 is TGTGCCAGCAGTCTAAGATTCGGGGAGCTGTTTTTT.

This clonotype was seen a handful of times. This chain uses TRBV6-5 with TRBJ2-2, with 9 bases lining up with TRBD1. The J segment lost 9 bases and the V segment lost 2 bases, leaving 13 bases of the junction unmatched. Germline CDR1 and CDR2: MNHEY and SVGAGI. This CDR3 is 17 amino acids long. This CDR3 is CASSYDRGTGRYWELFF. The DNA of the CDR3 is TGTGCCAGCAGTTACGACAGGGGGACCGGGCGCTATTGGGAGCTGTTTTTT.

This clonotype was seen only a few times. The CDR3 sequence is CASSGQTPSYEQYF. The DNA for the CDR3 is TGTGCCAGCAGTGGACAGACCCCCTCCTACGAGCAGTACTTC. This chain connects TRBV28 to TRBJ2-7; TRBD1 might be the D (6 bases). V was trimmed by 5 bases and J by 0 bases, leaving 11 bases between them. The CDR3 consists of 14 residues. Looked up from germline, CDR1 is MDHEN and CDR2 is SYDVKM.

In this sample, this clonotype turned up a few times. The chain employs TRBV5-1 and TRBJ1-2, with D possibly matching TRBD1 (5 bases). Germline V lookup: CDR1 SGHRS, CDR2 YFSETQ. The CDR3 covers 15 residues. Trimming removed 0 bases at V and 4 bases at J, with 13 bases between. The CDR3 bases are TGCGCCAGCAGCTTGGCTATGACAGCAACCTATGGCTACACCTTC. This codes for CASSLAMTATYGYTF. Full variable domain (outside the CDR3, taken from reference TRBV5-1 and TRBJ1-2): KAGVTQTPRYLIKTRGQQVTLSCSPISGHRSVSWYQQTPGQGLQFLFEYFSETQRNKGNFPGRFSGRQFSNSRSEMNVSTLELGDSALYLCASSLAMTATYGYTFGSGTRLTVV.

This clonotype was counted a few times. Here the CDR3 DNA reads TGCGCCAGCAGCCAGGGGCAGAACTACGAGCAGTACTTC. Its protein product is CASSQGQNYEQYF. This chain uses TRBV5-1 with TRBJ2-7, with TRBD1 as a possible D gene (6 bases). Germline V gene data show CDR1 as SGHRS and CDR2 as YFSETQ. Deletions cut 4 bases from V and 3 bases from J, with 11 bases between. The CDR3 sequence is 13 residues long.